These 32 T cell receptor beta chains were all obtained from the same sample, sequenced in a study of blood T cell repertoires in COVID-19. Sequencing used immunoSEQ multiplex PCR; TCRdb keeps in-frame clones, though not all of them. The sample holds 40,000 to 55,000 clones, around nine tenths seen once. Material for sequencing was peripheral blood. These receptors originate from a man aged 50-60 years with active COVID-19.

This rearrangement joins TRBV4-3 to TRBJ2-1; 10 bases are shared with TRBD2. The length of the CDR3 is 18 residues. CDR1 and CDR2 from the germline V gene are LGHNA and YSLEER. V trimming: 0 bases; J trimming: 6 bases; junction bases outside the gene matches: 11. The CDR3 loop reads CASSQDSRSGGAGNEQFF. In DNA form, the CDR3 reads TGCGCCAGCAGCCAAGATTCTAGGAGCGGGGGGGCAGGCAATGAGCAGTTCTTC.

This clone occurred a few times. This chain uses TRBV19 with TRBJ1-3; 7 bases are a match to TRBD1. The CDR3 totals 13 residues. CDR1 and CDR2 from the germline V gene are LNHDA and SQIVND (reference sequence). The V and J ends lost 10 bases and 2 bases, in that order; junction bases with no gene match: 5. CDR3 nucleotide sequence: TGTGCCACCCAAACAGGGGCTGGAAACACCATATATTTT. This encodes CATQTGAGNTIYF. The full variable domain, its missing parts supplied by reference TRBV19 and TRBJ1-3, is DGGITQSPKYLFRKEGQNVTLSCEQNLNHDAMYWYRQDPGQGLRLIYYSQIVNDFQKGDIAEGYSVSREKKESFPLTVTSAQKNPTAFYLCATQTGAGNTIYFGEGSWLTVV.

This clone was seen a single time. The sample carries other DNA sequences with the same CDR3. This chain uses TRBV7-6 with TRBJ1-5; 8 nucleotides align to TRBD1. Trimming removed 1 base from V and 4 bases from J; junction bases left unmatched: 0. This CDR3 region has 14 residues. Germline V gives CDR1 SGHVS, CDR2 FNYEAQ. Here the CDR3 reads CASSLGQGNQPQHF. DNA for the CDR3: TGTGCCAGCAGCTTAGGACAGGGGAATCAGCCCCAGCATTTT.

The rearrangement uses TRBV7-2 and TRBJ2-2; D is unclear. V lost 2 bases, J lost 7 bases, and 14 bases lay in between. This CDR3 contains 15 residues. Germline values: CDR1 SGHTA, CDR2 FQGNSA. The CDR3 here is CASSLSRPGNGELFF. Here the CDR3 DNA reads TGTGCCAGCAGCTTATCCCGCCCCGGTAACGGGGAGCTGTTTTTT.

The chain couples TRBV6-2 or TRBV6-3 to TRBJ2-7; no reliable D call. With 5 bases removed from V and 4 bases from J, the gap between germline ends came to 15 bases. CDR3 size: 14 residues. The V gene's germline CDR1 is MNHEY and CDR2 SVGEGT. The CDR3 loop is CASSDPGFGYEQYF. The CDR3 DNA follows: TGTGCCAGCAGTGACCCAGGTTTTGGGTACGAGCAGTACTTC.

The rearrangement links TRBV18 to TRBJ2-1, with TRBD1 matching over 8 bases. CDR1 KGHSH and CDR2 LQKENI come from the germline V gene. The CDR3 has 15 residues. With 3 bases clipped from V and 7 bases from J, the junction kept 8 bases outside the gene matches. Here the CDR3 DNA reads TGTGCCAGCTCACCGGTCAGGGGGCCTCGGAATGAGCAGTTCTTC. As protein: CASSPVRGPRNEQFF.

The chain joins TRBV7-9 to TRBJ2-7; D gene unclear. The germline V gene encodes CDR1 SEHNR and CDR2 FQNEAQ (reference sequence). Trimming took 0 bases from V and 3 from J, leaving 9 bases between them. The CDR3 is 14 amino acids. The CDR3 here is CASSLALDFYEQYF. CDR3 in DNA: TGTGCCAGCAGCTTAGCTCTAGACTTCTACGAGCAGTACTTC.

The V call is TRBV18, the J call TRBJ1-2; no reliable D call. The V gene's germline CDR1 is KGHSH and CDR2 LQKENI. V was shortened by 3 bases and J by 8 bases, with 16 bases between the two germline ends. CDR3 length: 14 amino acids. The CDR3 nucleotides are TGTGCCAGCTCACCTGCGGAGGGCTCTCAAGGCTACACCTTC. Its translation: CASSPAEGSQGYTF.

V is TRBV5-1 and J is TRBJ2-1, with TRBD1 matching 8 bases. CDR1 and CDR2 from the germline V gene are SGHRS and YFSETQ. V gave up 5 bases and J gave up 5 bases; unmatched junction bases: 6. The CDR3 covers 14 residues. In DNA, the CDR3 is TGCGCCAGCAGGCAGGGGGCGAGTGACAATGAGCAGTTCTTC. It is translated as CASRQGASDNEQFF.

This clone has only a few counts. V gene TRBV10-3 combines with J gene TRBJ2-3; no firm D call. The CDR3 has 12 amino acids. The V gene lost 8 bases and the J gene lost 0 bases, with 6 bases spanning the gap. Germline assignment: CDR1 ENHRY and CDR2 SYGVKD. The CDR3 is CAIAGSTDTQYF. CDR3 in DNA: TGTGCCATCGCAGGCAGCACAGATACGCAGTATTTT.

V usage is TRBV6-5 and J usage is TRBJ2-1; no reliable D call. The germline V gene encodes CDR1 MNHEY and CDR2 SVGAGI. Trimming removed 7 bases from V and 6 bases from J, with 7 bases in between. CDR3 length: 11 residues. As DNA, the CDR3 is TGTGCCAGCAATAAAATCAATGAGCAGTTCTTC. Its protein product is CASNKINEQFF.

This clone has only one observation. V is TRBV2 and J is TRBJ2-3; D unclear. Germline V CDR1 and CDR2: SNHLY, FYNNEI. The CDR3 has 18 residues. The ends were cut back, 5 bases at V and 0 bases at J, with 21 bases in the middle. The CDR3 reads CASSPSPKLRISTDTQYF. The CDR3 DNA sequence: TGTGCCAGCAGTCCAAGCCCCAAACTCCGCATTAGCACAGATACGCAGTATTTT.

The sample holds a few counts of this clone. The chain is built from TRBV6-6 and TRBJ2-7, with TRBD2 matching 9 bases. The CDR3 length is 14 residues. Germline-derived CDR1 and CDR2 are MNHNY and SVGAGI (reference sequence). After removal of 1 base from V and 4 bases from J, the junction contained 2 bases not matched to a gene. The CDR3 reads CASSYFSGGYEQYF. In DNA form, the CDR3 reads TGTGCCAGCAGTTACTTTAGCGGGGGTTACGAGCAGTACTTC.

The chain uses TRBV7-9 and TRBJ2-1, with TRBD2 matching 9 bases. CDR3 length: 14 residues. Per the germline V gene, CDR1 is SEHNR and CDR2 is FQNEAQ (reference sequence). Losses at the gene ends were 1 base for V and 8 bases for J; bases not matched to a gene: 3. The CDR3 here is CASSLGGGGDEQFF. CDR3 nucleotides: TGTGCCAGCAGCTTAGGTGGCGGGGGGGATGAGCAGTTCTTC.

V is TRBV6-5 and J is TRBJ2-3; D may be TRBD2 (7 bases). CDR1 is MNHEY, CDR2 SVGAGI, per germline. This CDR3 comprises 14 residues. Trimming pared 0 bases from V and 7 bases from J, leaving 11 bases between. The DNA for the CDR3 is TGTGCCAGCAGTTACTCGAGGGGGGGGAATACGCAGTATTTT. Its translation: CASSYSRGGNTQYF.

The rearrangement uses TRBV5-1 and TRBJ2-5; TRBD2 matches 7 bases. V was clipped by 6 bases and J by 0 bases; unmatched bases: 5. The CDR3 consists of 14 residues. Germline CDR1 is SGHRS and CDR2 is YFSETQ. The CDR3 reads CASKRSGNQETQYF. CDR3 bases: TGCGCCAGCAAGAGGAGCGGGAACCAAGAGACCCAGTACTTC.

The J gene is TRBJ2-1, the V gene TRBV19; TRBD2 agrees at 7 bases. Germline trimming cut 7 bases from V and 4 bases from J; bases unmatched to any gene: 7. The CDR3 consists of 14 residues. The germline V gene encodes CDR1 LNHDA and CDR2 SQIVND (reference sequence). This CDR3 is CASKGEREYNEQFF. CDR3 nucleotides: TGTGCCAGTAAAGGCGAGCGGGAATACAATGAGCAGTTCTTC.

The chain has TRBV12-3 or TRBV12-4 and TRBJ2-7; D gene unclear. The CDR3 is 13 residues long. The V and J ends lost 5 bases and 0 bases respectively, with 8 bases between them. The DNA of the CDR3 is TGTGCCAGCAGTCCACACCCCTCCTACGAGCAGTACTTC. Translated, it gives CASSPHPSYEQYF.

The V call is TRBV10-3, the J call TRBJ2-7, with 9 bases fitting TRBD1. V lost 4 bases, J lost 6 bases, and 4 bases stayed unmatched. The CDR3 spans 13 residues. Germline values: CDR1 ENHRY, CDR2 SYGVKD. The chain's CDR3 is CAISGDRDSEQYF. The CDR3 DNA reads TGTGCCATCAGTGGGGACAGGGACTCCGAGCAGTACTTC.

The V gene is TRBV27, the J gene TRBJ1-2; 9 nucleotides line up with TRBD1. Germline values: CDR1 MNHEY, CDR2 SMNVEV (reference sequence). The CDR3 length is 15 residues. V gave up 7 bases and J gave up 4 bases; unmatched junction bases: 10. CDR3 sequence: CASTPFGQGPYGYTF. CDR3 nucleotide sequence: TGTGCCAGCACCCCATTCGGACAGGGGCCCTATGGCTACACCTTC.

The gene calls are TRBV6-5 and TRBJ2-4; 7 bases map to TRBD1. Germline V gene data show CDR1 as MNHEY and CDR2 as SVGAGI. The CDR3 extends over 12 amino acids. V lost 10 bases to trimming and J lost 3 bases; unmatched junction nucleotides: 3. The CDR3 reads CATRDSKNIQYF. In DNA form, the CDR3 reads TGTGCCACCAGGGACAGCAAAAACATTCAGTACTTC.

CDR3 coding DNA: TGTGCCAGCTCACCTCCCACCGGGTCTAGGGGAAAAGAGACCCAGTACTTC. It yields the protein CASSPPTGSRGKETQYF. The V gene is TRBV18, the J gene TRBJ2-5; possibly TRBD1 for D (5 bases). The V end was cut by 3 bases, the J end by 3 bases, with 20 bases between. CDR1 is KGHSH and CDR2 is LQKENI in the germline V gene. The CDR3 runs 17 residues. Based on the CDR3 plus reference TRBV18 and TRBJ2-5, the full variable domain is NAGVMQNPRHLVRRRGQEARLRCSPMKGHSHVYWYRQLPEEGLKFMVYLQKENIIDESGMPKERFSAEFPKEGPSILRIQQVVRGDSAAYFCASSPPTGSRGKETQYFGPGTRLLVL.

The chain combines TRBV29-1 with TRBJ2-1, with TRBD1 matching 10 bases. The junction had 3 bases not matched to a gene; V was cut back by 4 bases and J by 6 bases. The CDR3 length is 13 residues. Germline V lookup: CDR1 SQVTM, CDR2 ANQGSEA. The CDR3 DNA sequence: TGCAGCGTTGTTGGGACAGGGGCCAATGAGCAGTTCTTC. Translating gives CSVVGTGANEQFF.

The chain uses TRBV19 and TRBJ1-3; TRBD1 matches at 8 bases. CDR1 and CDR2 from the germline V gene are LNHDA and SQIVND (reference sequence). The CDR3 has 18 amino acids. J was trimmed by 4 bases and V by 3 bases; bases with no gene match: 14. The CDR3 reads CASSIPPGQEPKGNTIYF. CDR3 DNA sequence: TGTGCCAGTAGTATCCCCCCGGGACAGGAGCCCAAGGGAAACACCATATATTTT.

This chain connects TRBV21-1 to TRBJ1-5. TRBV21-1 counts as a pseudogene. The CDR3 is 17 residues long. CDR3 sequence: CASSKPPEGGLDQPQHF. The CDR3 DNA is TGTGCCAGCAGCAAACCCCCCGAGGGGGGGCTCGATCAGCCCCAGCATTTT.

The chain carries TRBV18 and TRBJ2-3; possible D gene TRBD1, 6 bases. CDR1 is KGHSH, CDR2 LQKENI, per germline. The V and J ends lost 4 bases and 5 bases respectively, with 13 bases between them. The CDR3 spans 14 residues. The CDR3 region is CASSQRTVGDTQYF. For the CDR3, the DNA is TGTGCCAGCTCACAACGGACAGTAGGAGATACGCAGTATTTT.

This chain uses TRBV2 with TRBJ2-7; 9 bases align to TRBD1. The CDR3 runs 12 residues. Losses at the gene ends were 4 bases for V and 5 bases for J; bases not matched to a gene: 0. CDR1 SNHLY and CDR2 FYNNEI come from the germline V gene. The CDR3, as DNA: TGTGCCAGCAGTGGGGACAGGGACGAGCAGTACTTC. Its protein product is CASSGDRDEQYF.

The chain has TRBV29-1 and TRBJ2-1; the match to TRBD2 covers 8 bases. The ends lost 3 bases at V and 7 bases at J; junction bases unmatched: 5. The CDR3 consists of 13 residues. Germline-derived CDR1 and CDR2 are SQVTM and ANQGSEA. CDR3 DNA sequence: TGCAGCGTTGACGGGAGGGCCTCAAATGAGCAGTTCTTC. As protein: CSVDGRASNEQFF.

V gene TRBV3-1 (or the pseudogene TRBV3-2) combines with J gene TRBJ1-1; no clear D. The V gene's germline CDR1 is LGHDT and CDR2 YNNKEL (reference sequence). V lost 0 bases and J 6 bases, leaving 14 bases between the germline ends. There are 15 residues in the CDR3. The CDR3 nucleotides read TGTGCCAGCAGCCAAGACCGGAGGTCCACGGCTGAAGCTTTCTTT. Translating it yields CASSQDRRSTAEAFF.

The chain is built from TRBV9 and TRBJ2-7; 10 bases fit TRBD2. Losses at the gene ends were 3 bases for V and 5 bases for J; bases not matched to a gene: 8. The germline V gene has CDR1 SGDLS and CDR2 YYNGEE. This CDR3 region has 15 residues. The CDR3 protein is CASSASGSVQNEQYF. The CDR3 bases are TGTGCCAGCAGCGCTAGCGGGAGCGTGCAAAACGAGCAGTACTTC.

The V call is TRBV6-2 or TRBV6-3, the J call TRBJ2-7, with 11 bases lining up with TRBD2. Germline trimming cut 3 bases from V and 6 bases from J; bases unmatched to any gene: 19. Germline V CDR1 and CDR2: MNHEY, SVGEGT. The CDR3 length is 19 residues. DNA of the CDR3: TGTGCCAGCAGTTATGGCCATAACCGCGCTAGCGGGGGGCTTGGCGAGCAGTACTTC. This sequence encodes CASSYGHNRASGGLGEQYF.

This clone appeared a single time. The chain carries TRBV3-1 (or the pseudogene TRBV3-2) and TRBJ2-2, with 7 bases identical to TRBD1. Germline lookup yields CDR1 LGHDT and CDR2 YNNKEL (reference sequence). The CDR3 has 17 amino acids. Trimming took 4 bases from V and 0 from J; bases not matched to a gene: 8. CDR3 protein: CASSPITGTANTGELFF. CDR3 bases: TGTGCCAGCAGCCCCATCACCGGGACAGCGAACACCGGGGAGCTGTTTTTT.